One and the same sample provided the 18 T cell receptor beta chains below, sequenced in a study of blood T cell repertoires in COVID-19. Profiling relied on immunoSEQ multiplex PCR, and the TCRdb table lists in-frame clones only, not all of them. The data contain approximately 120,000 clones, approximately 85% of them seen just once; the ten biggest clones take up roughly a sixth. The material sequenced was peripheral blood. The receptors here all came from a man aged 25 to 40 with COVID-19, enrolled during active disease.

This clone came up a few times. This chain links TRBV30 with TRBJ1-1, with D maybe TRBD1 (5 bases). V lost 7 bases and J lost 5, with 20 bases in between. The CDR3 sequence is 14 residues long. Germline V lookup: CDR1 GTSNPN, CDR2 SVGIG (reference sequence). The DNA for the CDR3 is TGTGCCTCGACGCCCGGGACGGGGGGGACTGAAGCTTTCTTT. This sequence encodes CASTPGTGGTEAFF. Full variable domain (rest looked up from reference TRBV30 and TRBJ1-1): SQTIHQWPATLVQPVGSPLSLECTVEGTSNPNLYWYRQAAGRGLQLLFYSVGIGQISSEVPQNLSASRPQDRQFILSSKKLLLSDSGFYLCASTPGTGGTEAFFGQGTRLTVV.

This clone was counted once. The junction and the germline gene differ at one end; a read error may be behind it. This rearrangement joins TRBV7-9 to TRBJ2-3, with 7 bases aligning to TRBD2. From germline, CDR1 is SEHNR and CDR2 FQNEAQ (reference sequence). There are 15 residues in the CDR3. The DNA of the CDR3 is TGTGCCAGCAGCCTAGCGGAGGGCGGGACAGATACGCAGTATTTT. Translation: CASSLAEGGTDTQYF. The variable domain in full, completed from reference TRBV7-9 and TRBJ2-3, reads DTGVSQNPRHKITKRGQNVTFRCDPISEHNRLYWYRQTLGQGPEFLTYFQNEAQLEKSRLLSDRFSAERPKGSFSTLEIQRTEQGDSAMYLCASSLAEGGTDTQYFGPGTRLTVL.

J is TRBJ2-2 and V is TRBV18; 7 nucleotides line up with TRBD2. Germline V gene lookup returns CDR1 KGHSH and CDR2 LQKENI. The CDR3 totals 15 residues. V shed 4 bases, J shed 1 base, and the junction held 3 bases outside the gene matches. The CDR3 here is CASSLGLLNTGELFF. The DNA for the CDR3 is TGTGCCAGCTCACTGGGACTACTGAACACCGGGGAGCTGTTTTTT.

The gene calls are TRBV13 and TRBJ2-4; 7 bases align to TRBD1. Germline assignment: CDR1 PRHDT and CDR2 FYEKMQ (reference sequence). Losses at the gene ends were 5 bases for V and 0 bases for J; bases not matched to a gene: 7. The CDR3 extends over 16 amino acids. CDR3 coding DNA: TGTGCCAGCAGCGTTACAGGGGTGCTAGCCAAAAACATTCAGTACTTC. Residues: CASSVTGVLAKNIQYF.

The chain carries TRBV15 and TRBJ1-2; D might be TRBD1 (5 bases). V was trimmed by 0 bases and J by 2 bases, leaving 7 bases between them. This CDR3 contains 14 residues. CDR1 is LNHNV and CDR2 is YYDKDF in the germline V gene (reference sequence). Here the CDR3 reads CATSREWGNYGYTF. CDR3 sequence (DNA): TGTGCCACCAGCAGAGAGTGGGGCAACTATGGCTACACCTTC.

The chain links TRBV29-1 to TRBJ2-3; 13 bases fit TRBD2. The CDR3 spans 15 residues. The V gene's germline CDR1 is SQVTM and CDR2 ANQGSEA. The J segment lost 1 base and the V segment lost 6 bases, leaving 4 bases of the junction unmatched. The CDR3 bases are TGCAGCGTCGATGGACTAGCGGGGGGCACAGATACGCAGTATTTT. Amino acids: CSVDGLAGGTDTQYF.

The rearrangement links TRBV3-1 (or the pseudogene TRBV3-2) to TRBJ1-2; 8 nucleotides agree with TRBD1. Germline CDR1 LGHDT, CDR2 YNNKEL (reference sequence). The CDR3 covers 14 residues. After removal of 7 bases from V and 5 bases from J, the junction contained 9 bases not matched to a gene. CDR3 loop: CASKPVQGDYGYTF. The CDR3 coding sequence is TGTGCCAGCAAACCAGTACAGGGGGATTATGGCTACACCTTC.

V gene TRBV6-4 combines with J gene TRBJ2-2; D perhaps matches TRBD2 (6 bases). This CDR3 has 16 residues. Germline V CDR1 and CDR2: MRHNA, SNTAGT. The V end was cut by 5 bases, the J end by 1 base, with 14 bases between. As DNA, the CDR3 is TGTGCCAGCAGTCACCGGACTACCTTGAACACCGGGGAGCTGTTTTTT. Translating gives CASSHRTTLNTGELFF.

The chain couples TRBV3-1 (or the pseudogene TRBV3-2) to TRBJ1-5, with TRBD1 matching 9 bases. The length of the CDR3 is 15 residues. Germline values: CDR1 LGHDT, CDR2 YNNKEL (reference sequence). With 0 bases clipped from V and 7 bases from J, the junction kept 4 bases outside the gene matches. CDR3 sequence reads: CASSQDFTGGQPQHF. The CDR3 bases are TGTGCCAGCAGCCAAGATTTTACAGGGGGCCAGCCCCAGCATTTT.

The V and J genes are TRBV11-3 and TRBJ2-5, with D perhaps TRBD2 (5 bases). The CDR3 runs 11 residues. V lost 4 bases and J lost 5, with 5 bases in between. Germline assignment: CDR1 SGHNT and CDR2 YENEEA. Written as DNA, the CDR3 is TGTGCCAGCAGCTCGGGGGAGACCCAGTACTTC. It encodes CASSSGETQYF.

The gene calls are TRBV7-9 and TRBJ1-2, with TRBD1 as a possible D gene (6 bases). Per the germline V gene, CDR1 is SEHNR and CDR2 is FQNEAQ (reference sequence). The length of the CDR3 is 14 residues. Between the trimmed V and J ends, which lost 1 base and 6 bases, there was a span of 12 bases. This chain's CDR3 is CASSLEGGRNGYTF. In nucleotides, the CDR3 is TGTGCCAGCAGCTTAGAAGGGGGTAGGAATGGCTACACCTTC.

The genes are TRBV19 and TRBJ1-1; possible D gene TRBD1, 6 bases. Deletions cut 7 bases from V and 0 bases from J, with 9 bases between. There are 13 residues in the CDR3. The germline V gene encodes CDR1 LNHDA and CDR2 SQIVND (reference sequence). The CDR3: CASTRQVNTEAFF. Written as DNA, the CDR3 is TGTGCCAGTACCAGACAGGTGAACACTGAAGCTTTCTTT.

In DNA form, the CDR3 reads TGCGCCAGCGGGGCAGGCCCCACCCTGAACACCGGGGAGCTGTTTTTT. This translates into CASGAGPTLNTGELFF. This chain uses TRBV5-1 with TRBJ2-2; maybe TRBD1 (5 bases). V lost 7 bases, J lost 1 base, and 17 bases lay in between. This CDR3 is 16 amino acids long. Germline loops: CDR1 SGHRS, CDR2 YFSETQ.

V usage is TRBV7-8 and J usage is TRBJ2-5, with 9 bases identical to TRBD2. CDR3 length: 15 amino acids. Losses at the gene ends were 0 bases for V and 5 bases for J; bases not matched to a gene: 4. Germline CDR1 SGHVS, CDR2 FQNEAQ. The CDR3 here is CASSLASGGGETQYF. Here the CDR3 DNA reads TGTGCCAGCAGCTTAGCTAGCGGGGGAGGGGAGACCCAGTACTTC.

The chain joins TRBV29-1 to TRBJ1-5; a possible D gene is TRBD1 (5 bases). The germline V gene encodes CDR1 SQVTM and CDR2 ANQGSEA. Deletions cut 5 bases from V and 2 bases from J, with 19 bases between. The CDR3 loop spans 16 amino acids. For the CDR3, the DNA is TGCAGCGTTTCAGGGACTTCGGGGGTTGGCAATCAGCCCCAGCATTTT. Translation: CSVSGTSGVGNQPQHF. Full variable domain (missing parts from reference TRBV29-1 and TRBJ1-5): SAVISQKPSRDICQRGTSLTIQCQVDSQVTMMFWYRQQPGQSLTLIATANQGSEATYESGFVIDKFPISRPNLTFSTLTVSNMSPEDSSIYLCSVSGTSGVGNQPQHFGDGTRLSIL.

This sequence joins TRBV28 and TRBJ2-1, with D perhaps TRBD1 (5 bases). V lost 5 bases, J lost 3 bases, and 14 bases lay in between. The CDR3 length is 15 residues. Germline V gene lookup returns CDR1 MDHEN and CDR2 SYDVKM. The CDR3 bases are TGTGCCAGCAGTCCCTTGGACACCTACTACAATGAGCAGTTCTTC. Encoded protein: CASSPLDTYYNEQFF.

This clone was found a few times. J is TRBJ1-6 and V is TRBV3-1 (or the pseudogene TRBV3-2); D gene ambiguous. V was cut by 2 bases and J by 0 bases, with 8 bases left in between. This CDR3 is 16 amino acids long. Germline CDR1 LGHDT, CDR2 YNNKEL (reference sequence). The CDR3: CASSQLSSSYNSPLHF. CDR3 DNA sequence: TGTGCCAGCAGCCAACTCTCGAGCTCCTATAATTCACCCCTCCACTTT.

To note about this clone: Other DNA sequences in this sample translate to the same CDR3. The chain has TRBV5-1 and TRBJ2-5; possible D gene TRBD1, 5 bases. The V gene lost 0 bases and the J gene lost 2 bases, with 8 bases spanning the gap. The CDR3 length is 14 residues. Germline V CDR1 and CDR2: SGHRS, YFSETQ. This chain's CDR3 is CASSLETVQETQYF. CDR3 bases: TGCGCCAGCAGCTTGGAGACAGTACAAGAGACCCAGTACTTC. Full variable domain (outside the CDR3, taken from reference TRBV5-1 and TRBJ2-5): KAGVTQTPRYLIKTRGQQVTLSCSPISGHRSVSWYQQTPGQGLQFLFEYFSETQRNKGNFPGRFSGRQFSNSRSEMNVSTLELGDSALYLCASSLETVQETQYFGPGTRLLVL.